This T cell receptor (beta chain) was found in a study of blood T cell repertoires in COVID-19. Across the whole study: T cells, B-cell-depleted T cells, or PBMCs supplied cDNA or gDNA.

Methods used by the authors: It was from reference gene primer amplification that nucleated cell counts were estimated. Using immunoSEQ multiplex PCR, the repertoire was profiled, and TCRdb retains in-frame clones only, with some absent. For V, J and clone size, that table is used; D and trimming come from the DNA. Of roughly 53,000 clones in the sample, approximately 90% are singletons; the top ten hold around 1.6%. This sequence was found in a man aged 60 to 75 with acute or convalescent COVID-19. The sequenced sample was peripheral blood.

The CDR3 DNA sequence: TGTGCCAGCAGTGAAGCCAGGGTCCATTCACCCCTCCACTTT. It codes for CASSEARVHSPLHF. The chain combines TRBV2 with TRBJ1-6, with D possibly matching TRBD1 (5 bases). CDR1 and CDR2 from the germline V gene are SNHLY and FYNNEI. The ends were cut back, 0 bases at V and 8 bases at J, with 8 bases in the middle. There are 14 residues in the CDR3.